The 17 T cell receptor beta chains below were found in one sample sequenced in a study of identical twins. MiXCR, applied by TCRdb to the 5' RACE reads, yields one record per CDR3 protein. The sample yields around 220,000 distinct CDR3 sequences, about 11% seen once. The sample comprised memory T cells sorted from blood. Receptor source: a man between 45 and 60 years old in good health.

This clonotype was picked up many times. The CDR3 nucleotides read TGTGCCACCAGCAGAGATCGAGGGGAACCCCTCCACTTT. Translation: CATSRDRGEPLHF. The chain has TRBV15 and TRBJ1-6; a weak D match, TRBD1 (5 bases). This CDR3 is built from 13 residues. In germline, CDR1 is LNHNV, CDR2 YYDKDF (reference sequence). Trimming stripped 0 bases from V and 12 bases from J, with 9 bases between. Combining the CDR3 with reference TRBV15 and TRBJ1-6 gives the whole variable domain DAMVIQNPRYQVTQFGKPVTLSCSQTLNHNVMYWYQQKSSQAPKLLFHYYDKDFNNEADTPDNFQSRRPNTSFCFLDIRSPGLGDTAMYLCATSRDRGEPLHFGNGTRLTVT.

This chain uses TRBV29-1 with TRBJ1-2; the D gene is possibly TRBD1 (6 bases). CDR3 length equals 13 residues. Germline CDR1 reads SQVTM; CDR2 reads ANQGSEA. V lost 7 bases, J lost 2 bases, and 14 bases lay in between. The CDR3 DNA is TGCAGCGACCGGACAGATAACAACTATGGCTACACCTTC. It encodes CSDRTDNNYGYTF.

The rearrangement joins TRBV29-1 to TRBJ2-7, with 8 bases lining up with TRBD1. The V gene's germline CDR1 is SQVTM and CDR2 ANQGSEA. This CDR3 has 14 amino acids. Trimming removed 5 bases from V and 0 bases from J; junction bases left unmatched: 6. The CDR3 loop is CSVPDRESSYEQYF. CDR3 DNA: TGCAGCGTTCCGGACAGGGAATCCTCCTACGAGCAGTACTTC.

The gene calls are TRBV27 and TRBJ1-2, with D maybe TRBD1 (6 bases). V lost 6 bases and J 5 bases, leaving 28 bases between the germline ends. Germline V CDR1 and CDR2: MNHEY, SMNVEV (reference sequence). The CDR3 is 18 residues long. CDR3 residues: CASRANYHYSTGRYGYTF. Here the CDR3 DNA reads TGTGCCAGCAGAGCAAACTACCACTACAGTACAGGGAGGTATGGCTACACCTTC.

This clonotype appeared a few times. The chain joins TRBV16 to TRBJ2-7; 7 bases fit TRBD1. CDR3 size: 14 residues. V dropped 2 bases and J dropped 3; count of bases not matched to a gene: 4. CDR1 and CDR2 from the germline V gene are KGHSY and FQNENV. The chain's CDR3 is CASSQDDRDYEQYF. CDR3 DNA: TGTGCCAGCAGCCAAGATGACAGGGACTACGAGCAGTACTTC.

The table lists this clonotype with a few counts. The rearrangement links TRBV4-1 to TRBJ1-2, with D hard to call. V lost 1 base to trimming and J lost 7 bases, with 10 bases between them. There are 13 residues in the CDR3. The germline gives CDR1 MGHRA, CDR2 YSYEKL. CDR3 bases: TGCGCCAGCAGCCAAGCGAGATCTACTGGCTACACCTTC. It yields the protein CASSQARSTGYTF.

This clonotype was picked up many times. The rearrangement links TRBV24-1 to TRBJ1-1, with no clear D. Germline values: CDR1 KGHDR, CDR2 SFDVKD. CDR3 size: 13 residues. V was pared by 8 bases and J by 2 bases, with 11 bases between. The CDR3 sequence is CATMYGDNTEAFF. In DNA, the CDR3 is TGTGCCACCATGTACGGAGACAACACTGAAGCTTTCTTT.

The chain links TRBV27 to TRBJ1-6; 9 bases agree with TRBD1. The CDR3 runs to 15 residues. The J segment lost 9 bases and the V segment lost 2 bases, leaving 5 bases of the junction unmatched. CDR1 is MNHEY, CDR2 SMNVEV, per germline (reference sequence). CDR3: CASSLGGQGSSPLHF. CDR3 sequence (DNA): TGTGCCAGCAGTTTAGGGGGACAGGGCAGTTCACCCCTCCACTTT.

This clonotype has at least ten counts. V usage is TRBV5-1 and J usage is TRBJ2-1; D not resolved. The CDR3 covers 16 residues. V lost 0 bases, J lost 9 bases, and 19 bases lay in between. Germline V CDR1 and CDR2: SGHRS, YFSETQ. The CDR3 bases are TGCGCCAGCAGCTTGGATTTGAGCCCGGCCGTCGGTGAGCAGTTCTTC. It codes for CASSLDLSPAVGEQFF.

This clonotype has just a few counts. This chain uses TRBV18 with TRBJ1-1; no clear D gene. This CDR3 spans 13 amino acids. CDR1 and CDR2 from the germline V gene are KGHSH and LQKENI. V was cut by 5 bases and J by 1 base, with 8 bases left in between. The CDR3 sequence: CASSSDKNTEAFF. The CDR3 DNA follows: TGTGCCAGCTCATCAGATAAGAACACTGAAGCTTTCTTT.

The chain links TRBV7-9 to TRBJ1-2, with 11 bases fitting TRBD1. This CDR3 has 16 amino acids. Germline lookup yields CDR1 SEHNR and CDR2 FQNEAQ (reference sequence). J lost 2 bases, V lost 4 bases, and 6 bases had no gene match. This chain's CDR3 is CASSSDRGLFNYGYTF. For the CDR3, the DNA is TGTGCCAGCAGCTCGGACAGGGGGCTTTTCAACTATGGCTACACCTTC. Using reference TRBV7-9 and TRBJ1-2 for the parts outside the CDR3, the full variable domain is DTGVSQNPRHKITKRGQNVTFRCDPISEHNRLYWYRQTLGQGPEFLTYFQNEAQLEKSRLLSDRFSAERPKGSFSTLEIQRTEQGDSAMYLCASSSDRGLFNYGYTFGSGTRLTVV.

The chain combines TRBV18 with TRBJ2-7; 7 nucleotides align to TRBD1. Germline V CDR1 and CDR2: KGHSH, LQKENI. The CDR3 runs 14 residues. V gave up 5 bases and J gave up 6 bases; unmatched junction bases: 10. In DNA form, the CDR3 reads TGTGCCAGCTCATCCACCGGGACAGAGATCGAGCAGTACTTC. Protein product: CASSSTGTEIEQYF.

This sequence joins TRBV7-2 and TRBJ1-6; tentative D call: TRBD1 (5 bases). The CDR3 spans 16 residues. Deletions cut 5 bases from V and 6 bases from J, with 17 bases between. Germline V CDR1 and CDR2: SGHTA, FQGNSA. CDR3 bases: TGTGCCAGCAGCCCCGAGGGGACCCAGTTTAATTCACCCCTCCACTTT. Protein product: CASSPEGTQFNSPLHF.

The chain is built from TRBV18 and TRBJ2-5; D ambiguous. Germline values: CDR1 KGHSH, CDR2 LQKENI. Trimming stripped 4 bases from V and 5 bases from J, with 20 bases between. The CDR3 loop spans 16 amino acids. The DNA for the CDR3 is TGTGCCAGCTCACTAATATTGGCTAGACATGCGGAGACCCAGTACTTC. Translating gives CASSLILARHAETQYF.

V usage is TRBV18 and J usage is TRBJ1-1; 7 bases are shared with TRBD1. The CDR3 consists of 14 residues. J was trimmed by 4 bases and V by 0 bases; bases with no gene match: 2. The germline gives CDR1 KGHSH, CDR2 LQKENI. The CDR3 spells CASSPPKGATEAFF. CDR3 bases: TGTGCCAGCTCACCACCGAAGGGGGCCACTGAAGCTTTCTTT.

This clonotype was seen at least ten times. The chain employs TRBV10-3 and TRBJ1-1; maybe TRBD1 (5 bases). Trimming shortened V by 5 bases and J by 2 bases, and 9 bases separated the two germline ends. The germline CDR1 and CDR2 sequences are ENHRY and SYGVKD. This CDR3 has 13 residues. This chain's CDR3 is CAISSTDNTEAFF. The CDR3 DNA reads as TGTGCCATCAGTTCGACAGACAACACTGAAGCTTTCTTT.

The chain has TRBV5-6 and TRBJ1-1; TRBD1 agrees at 9 bases. The CDR3 covers 12 residues. V was clipped by 4 bases and J by 13 bases; unmatched bases: 8. The V gene's germline CDR1 is SGHDT and CDR2 YYEEEE. CDR3 sequence reads: CASSTGTGKFFF. CDR3 DNA sequence: TGTGCCAGCAGCACCGGGACAGGGAAATTTTTCTTT.